These T cell receptor beta chains were read from a single sample in a study of T cell changes during pregnancy in multiple sclerosis. Here immunoSEQ multiplex PCR was the method, and the copy in TCRdb shows in-frame clones only, minus some. The sample gives tens of thousands of clones, 85% to 95% of which show up once; less than 2% is in the top ten. The specimen was peripheral blood, collected in the third trimester of pregnancy. The receptors come from a female donor in good health, enrolled as a control in a pregnancy study. CDR3s leave out the opening cysteine and the closing phenylalanine or tryptophan. Each record gives: J gene, V gene, CDR3 protein.

>TRBJ2-3|TRBV11-3
ASSRNRASDTQY
>TRBJ2-3|TRBV5-5
ASSLFGLIDTQY
>TRBJ2-1|TRBV29-1
SCPGVGSYNEQF
>TRBJ1-1|TRBV6-1
ASRTGDEKTEAF
>TRBJ1-2|TRBV7-2
ASSLWGENYGYT
>TRBJ2-1|TRBV5-4
ASSSGTSGRASYNEQF
>TRBJ2-6|TRBV27
ASSSGQGAAGANVLT
>TRBJ1-5|TRBV18
ASSPGENQPQH
>TRBJ1-1|TRBV10-3
AISATGNTEAF
>TRBJ2-1|TRBV7-8
ASSLRVTSIPEQF
>TRBJ1-4|TRBV28
ASSSTGQGNEKLF
>TRBJ1-2|TRBV2
ASRGRQASNYGYT
>TRBJ2-1|TRBV7-9
ASSSLNEQF
>TRBJ1-1|TRBV20-1
SAERGTEAF
>TRBJ1-1|TRBV11-2
ASSLMTGAVTEAF
>TRBJ2-5|TRBV5-6
ASSSAGSGETQY
>TRBJ1-2|TRBV30
AWRWTTAYGGYT
>TRBJ1-1|TRBV30
AWGGGSTEAF
>TRBJ1-1|TRBV7-9
ASSRDRGLGEAF
>TRBJ2-5|TRBV19
ASSMGTGFIGETQY